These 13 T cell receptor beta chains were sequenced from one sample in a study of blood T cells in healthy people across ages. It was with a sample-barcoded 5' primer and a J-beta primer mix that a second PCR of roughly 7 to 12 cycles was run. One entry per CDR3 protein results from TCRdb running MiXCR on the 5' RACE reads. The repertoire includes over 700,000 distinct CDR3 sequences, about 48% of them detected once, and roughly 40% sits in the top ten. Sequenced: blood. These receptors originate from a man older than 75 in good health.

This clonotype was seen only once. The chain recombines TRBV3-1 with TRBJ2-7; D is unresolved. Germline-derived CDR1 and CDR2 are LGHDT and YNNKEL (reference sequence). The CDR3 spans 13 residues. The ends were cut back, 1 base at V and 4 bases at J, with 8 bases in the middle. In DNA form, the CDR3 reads TGTGCCAGCAGCCAAGTCCCCACGTACGAGCAGTACTTC. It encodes CASSQVPTYEQYF.

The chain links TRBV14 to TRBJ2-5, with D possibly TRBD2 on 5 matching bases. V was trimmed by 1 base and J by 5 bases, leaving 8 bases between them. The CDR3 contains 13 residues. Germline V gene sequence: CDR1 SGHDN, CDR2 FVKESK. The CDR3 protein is CASSQGEFETQYF. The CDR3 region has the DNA TGTGCCAGCAGCCAAGGGGAGTTTGAGACCCAGTACTTC.

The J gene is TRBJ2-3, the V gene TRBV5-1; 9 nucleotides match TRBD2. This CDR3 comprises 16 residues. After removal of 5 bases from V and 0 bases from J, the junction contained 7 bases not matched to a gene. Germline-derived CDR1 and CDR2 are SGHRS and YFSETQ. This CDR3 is CASSPTSGSSTDTQYF. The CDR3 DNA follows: TGCGCCAGCAGTCCGACTAGCGGAAGTAGCACAGATACGCAGTATTTT. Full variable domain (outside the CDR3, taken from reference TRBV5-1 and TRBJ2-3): KAGVTQTPRYLIKTRGQQVTLSCSPISGHRSVSWYQQTPGQGLQFLFEYFSETQRNKGNFPGRFSGRQFSNSRSEMNVSTLELGDSALYLCASSPTSGSSTDTQYFGPGTRLTVL.

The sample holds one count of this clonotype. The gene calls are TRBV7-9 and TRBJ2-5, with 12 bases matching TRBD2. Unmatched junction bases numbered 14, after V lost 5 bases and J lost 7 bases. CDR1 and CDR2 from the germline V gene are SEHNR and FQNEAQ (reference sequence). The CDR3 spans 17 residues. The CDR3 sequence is CASSATSGRLYEGTQYF. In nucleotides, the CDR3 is TGTGCCAGCAGCGCAACTAGCGGGAGGCTATACGAAGGGACCCAGTACTTC.

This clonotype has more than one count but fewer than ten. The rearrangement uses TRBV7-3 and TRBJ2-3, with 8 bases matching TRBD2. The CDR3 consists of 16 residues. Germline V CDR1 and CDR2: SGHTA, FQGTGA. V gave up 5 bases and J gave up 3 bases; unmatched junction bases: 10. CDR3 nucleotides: TGTGCCAGCAGCCCCGGGGTAGCGGGGATTACAGATACGCAGTATTTT. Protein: CASSPGVAGITDTQYF.

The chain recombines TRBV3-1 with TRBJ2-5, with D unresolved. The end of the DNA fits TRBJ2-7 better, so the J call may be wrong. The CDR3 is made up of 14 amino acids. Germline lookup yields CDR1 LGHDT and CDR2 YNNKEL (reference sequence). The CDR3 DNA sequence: TGTGCCAGCAGCCAAGATTCAGTTCCGGGCGAGCAGTACTTC. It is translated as CASSQDSVPGEQYF.

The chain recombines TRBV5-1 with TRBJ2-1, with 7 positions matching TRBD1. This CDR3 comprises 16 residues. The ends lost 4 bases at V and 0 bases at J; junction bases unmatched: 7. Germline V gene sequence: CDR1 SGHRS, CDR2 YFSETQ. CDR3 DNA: TGCGCCAGCAGCACAGGACAGGAAGGCTCCTACAATGAGCAGTTCTTC. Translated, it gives CASSTGQEGSYNEQFF.

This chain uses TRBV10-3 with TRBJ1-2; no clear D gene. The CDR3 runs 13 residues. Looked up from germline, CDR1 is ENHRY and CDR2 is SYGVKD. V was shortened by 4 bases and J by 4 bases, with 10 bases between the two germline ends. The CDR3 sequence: CAISVGLGYGYTF. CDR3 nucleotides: TGTGCCATCAGTGTGGGTTTGGGCTATGGCTACACCTTC.

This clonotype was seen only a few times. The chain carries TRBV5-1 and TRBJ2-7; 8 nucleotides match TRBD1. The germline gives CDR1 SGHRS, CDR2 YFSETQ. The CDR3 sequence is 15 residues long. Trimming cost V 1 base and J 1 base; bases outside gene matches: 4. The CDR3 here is CASSLRGQGSYEQYF. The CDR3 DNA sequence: TGCGCCAGCAGCTTGCGAGGACAGGGATCCTACGAGCAGTACTTC.

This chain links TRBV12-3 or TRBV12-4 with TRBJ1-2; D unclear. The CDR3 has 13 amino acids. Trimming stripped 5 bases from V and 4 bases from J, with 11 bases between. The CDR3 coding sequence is TGTGCCAGCAGTGTAAATGGATTCTATGGCTACACCTTC. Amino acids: CASSVNGFYGYTF.

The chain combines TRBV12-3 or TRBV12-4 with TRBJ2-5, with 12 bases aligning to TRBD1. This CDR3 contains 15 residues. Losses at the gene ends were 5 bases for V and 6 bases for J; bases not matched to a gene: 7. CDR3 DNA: TGTGCCAGCAGTCCGGGACAGGGGGCGGTTAAGACCCAGTACTTC. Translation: CASSPGQGAVKTQYF.

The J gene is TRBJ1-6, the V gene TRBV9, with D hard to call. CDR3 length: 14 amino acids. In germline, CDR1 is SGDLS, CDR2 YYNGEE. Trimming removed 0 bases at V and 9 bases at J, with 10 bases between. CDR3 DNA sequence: TGTGCCAGCAGCGTAGATAACGGCTTTTCACCCCTCCACTTT. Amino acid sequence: CASSVDNGFSPLHF.

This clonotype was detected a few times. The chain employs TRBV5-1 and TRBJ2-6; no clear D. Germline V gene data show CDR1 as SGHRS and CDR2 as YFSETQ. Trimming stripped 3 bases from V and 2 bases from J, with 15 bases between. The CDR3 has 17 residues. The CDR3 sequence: CASSSNSQAPGANVLTF. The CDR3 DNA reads TGCGCCAGCAGCTCGAATTCACAAGCTCCTGGGGCCAACGTCCTGACTTTC.